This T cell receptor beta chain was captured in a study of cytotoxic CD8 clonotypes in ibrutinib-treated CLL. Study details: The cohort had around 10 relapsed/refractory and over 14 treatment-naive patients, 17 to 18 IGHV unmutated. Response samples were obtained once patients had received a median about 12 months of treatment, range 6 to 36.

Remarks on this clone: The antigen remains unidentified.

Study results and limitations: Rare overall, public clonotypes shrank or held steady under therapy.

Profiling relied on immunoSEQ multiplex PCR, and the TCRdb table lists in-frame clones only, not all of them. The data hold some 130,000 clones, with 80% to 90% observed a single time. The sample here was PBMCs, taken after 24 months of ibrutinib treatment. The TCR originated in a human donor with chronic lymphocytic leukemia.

The CDR3, as DNA: TGTGCCAGCAGTTTATTCCGATCCTCCTACAATGAGCAGTTCTTC. It specifies CASSLFRSSYNEQFF. The chain recombines TRBV27 with TRBJ2-1; D gene uncertain. The CDR3 contains 15 residues. The germline gives CDR1 MNHEY, CDR2 SMNVEV (reference sequence). V was shortened by 1 base and J by 0 bases, with 7 bases between the two germline ends.